The T cell receptor (beta chain) under discussion was sequenced for a study of response to subunit inactivated influenza vaccine. Study-wide findings and caveats: Authors suggested that a seasonal influenza vaccination recruits few new T cells each time.

This clonotype was observed a few times. Its specificity is not known. Germline CDR1 and CDR2: MNHEY and SVGEGT. There are 16 residues in the CDR3. V lost 7 bases to trimming and J lost 0 bases, with 18 bases between them. TCRdb reprocessed the RT-PCR reads with MiXCR, giving one entry per CDR3 protein. The data hold about 520,000 distinct CDR3 sequences, with about 10% observed a single time. The rearrangement joins TRBV6-2 or TRBV6-3 to TRBJ1-1; D gene unclear. The input for sequencing was PBMCs from blood, taken roughly 47 days after vaccination. The receptor was isolated from a man aged 45 to 65 who received an inactivated influenza vaccine. The CDR3: CASTLPGRRLNTEAFF. CDR3 bases: TGTGCCAGCACCCTTCCCGGACGGAGATTGAACACTGAAGCTTTCTTT.